This record concerns one T cell receptor (beta chain) sequence. Its specificity is unknown. Method: immunoSEQ multiplex PCR; TCRdb's copy keeps in-frame clones and lacks some. In the table there are some 4,900 clones, roughly 90% of which are singletons. These data come from a study of stem cell transplantation in POMP-related autoinflammatory disease. The wider study: Neutrophil and platelet engraftment from the graft donor was 100% through one year after transplant. Overall study results and limits: Unique TRB V-J gene pairings were limited in number in patients with PRAID.

V shed 7 bases and J 3 bases; nucleotides not matched to a gene: 5. CDR1 is SEHNR, CDR2 FQNEAQ, per germline (reference sequence). The CDR3 consists of 14 residues. This sequence was found in a human patient with POMP-related autoinflammation and immune dysregulation (PRAID). Some T cells may be provided by the graft donor. The V gene is TRBV7-9, the J gene TRBJ2-5, with 10 bases fitting TRBD1. Material: CD8+ T cells from PBMCs, obtained after stem cell transplantation. The CDR3 spells CASTTGTGEETQYF. CDR3 DNA: TGTGCCAGCACAACCGGGACAGGGGAAGAGACCCAGTACTTC.